A selection of T cell receptor beta chains follows, all from one sample in a study of T cell repertoires in cytomegalovirus infection. MiXCR, run by TCRdb on the reads, gives a single entry per CDR3 protein. The table records about 240,000 distinct CDR3 sequences, approximately 6.7% of them present only once. Sequencing was done on a sample of PBMCs. These receptors were taken from a human donor in good health (CMV status not recorded). Some clones in this sample may be carry-over from other donors' samples. The CDR3 runs from the conserved cysteine through the conserved F or W. The D gene is left open where the match is weak. Only some rows state a clone size, as once, few, many or a class for expanded clones.

V gene	clone size	D gene	J gene	CDR3 DNA	CDR3 protein
TRBV5-1	many	NA	TRBJ1-1	TGCGCCAGCAGCGTCTCTCGACAGTTCGGGGACACTGAAGCTTTCTTT	CASSVSRQFGDTEAFF
TRBV11-2	few	NA	TRBJ1-2	TGTGCCAGCAGCTTAGATGCGCGGCCAGGGCAAGGCTTAAGGGAGCTTGGCTACACCTTC	CASSLDARPGQGLRELGYTF
TRBV6-2/TRBV6-3	few	TRBD1	TRBJ2-1	TGTGCCAGCAGCCAGGGGGTGTTTTCCTACAATGAGCAGTTCTTC	CASSQGVFSYNEQFF
TRBV10-3	NA	NA	TRBJ2-5	TGTGCCATCAGTGAGTACAGAGAAGAGACCCAGTACTTC	CAISEYREETQYF
TRBV12-3/TRBV12-4	few	NA	TRBJ1-2	TGTGCCAGCAGCAACATCCGGGGGCCTTCCCCCTATGGCTACACCTTC	CASSNIRGPSPYGYTF
TRBV7-3	NA	NA	TRBJ2-4	TGTGCCAGCAGCCCCAATCAGGCGTCAGGGGCCAAAAACATTCAGTACTTC	CASSPNQASGAKNIQYF
TRBV12-3/TRBV12-4	many	TRBD1	TRBJ1-5	TGTGCCAGCGCATCCTGGGCAGGGGGCGCGTATAGCAATCAGCCCCAGCATTTT	CASASWAGGAYSNQPQHF
TRBV12-5	many	TRBD2	TRBJ2-1	TGTGCTAGTGGTTTGGTTAGCGGGGGGCACACCTACAATGAGCAGTTCTTC	CASGLVSGGHTYNEQFF
TRBV20-1	many	NA	TRBJ1-5	TGCAGTGCTAGAGACGGGGGAGCTCAGCCCCAGCATTTT	CSARDGGAQPQHF
TRBV6-2/TRBV6-3	many	NA	TRBJ1-5	TGTGCCAGCAGTTACAGGATTGGGACATGGCATCAGCCCCAGCATTTT	CASSYRIGTWHQPQHF
TRBV2	many	TRBD1	TRBJ1-3	TGTGCCAGCAGTCCCCGGGACAGGGACGGAAACACCATATATTTT	CASSPRDRDGNTIYF
TRBV7-8	many	NA	TRBJ1-5	TGTGCCAGCAGCCTTAGGGGATGGGCCGGAGTTTCTAGCAATCAGCCCCAGCATTTT	CASSLRGWAGVSSNQPQHF
TRBV7-8	many	NA	TRBJ1-5	TGTGCCAGCAGCCCTGCGGTTAGCAATCAGCCCCAGCATTTT	CASSPAVSNQPQHF
TRBV28	many	NA	TRBJ2-6	TGTGCCAGCGCCCCGACCGAGGGGGTTTCTGGGGCCAACGTCCTGACTTTC	CASAPTEGVSGANVLTF
TRBV12-3/TRBV12-4	many	NA	TRBJ1-1	TGTGCCAGCAGGGGCTCTCACACCGACACTGAAGCTTTCTTT	CASRGSHTDTEAFF
TRBV29-1	once	NA	TRBJ2-7	TGCAGCGTAGTGCCGCAGAGTTCCTACGAGCAGTACTTC	CSVVPQSSYEQYF
TRBV20-1	few	NA	TRBJ2-2	TGCAGTACCAAACGGGGGATTGACACCGGGGAGCTGTTTTTT	CSTKRGIDTGELFF
TRBV19	NA	TRBD1	TRBJ2-7	TGTGCCAGTAGTACGACAGGGCTTAGCTCCTACGAGCAGTACTTC	CASSTTGLSSYEQYF
TRBV7-2	many	TRBD2	TRBJ2-7	TGTGCCAGCAGCTCCCTAGCGGGGGGAAGGTACGAGCAGTACTTC	CASSSLAGGRYEQYF
TRBV6-2/TRBV6-3	NA	TRBD1	TRBJ1-5	TGTGCCAGCAGTTACAGGCAGGGGGGCGGTCAGCCCCAGCATTTT	CASSYRQGGGQPQHF
TRBV28	many	NA	TRBJ1-5	TGTGCCAGCAGTTTAGGGGGACCCCTGAATCAGCCCCAGCATTTT	CASSLGGPLNQPQHF
TRBV20-1	many	NA	TRBJ2-7	TGCAGTGCGCTCCGGCCCCTACCCCCCGAGCAGTACTTC	CSALRPLPPEQYF
TRBV7-2	many	TRBD2	TRBJ2-3	TGTGCCACGGCTCTAGCGGTTACAGATACGCAGTATTTT	CATALAVTDTQYF
TRBV29-1	few	NA	TRBJ1-1	TGCAGCGCCCCGGGCCGGGGGGGCACTGAAGCTTTCTTT	CSAPGRGGTEAFF
TRBV19	many	TRBD1	TRBJ2-4	TGTGCCAGTAGATGGGGACAGGGGGCGTTGGACATTCAGTACTTC	CASRWGQGALDIQYF
TRBV20-1	NA	TRBD1	TRBJ1-3	TGCAGTGCACCGGGACAGGGGTTGGGAAACACCATATATTTT	CSAPGQGLGNTIYF
TRBV7-2	many	NA	TRBJ1-5	TGTGCCAGCAGACTCAGGGGCAATCAGCCCCAGCATTTT	CASRLRGNQPQHF
TRBV7-2	many	TRBD1	TRBJ1-6	TGTGCCAGCAGCTGGGGACAGGCTATCTCACCCCTCCACTTT	CASSWGQAISPLHF
TRBV7-2	many	NA	TRBJ2-2	TGTGCCAGCACCCTTAAACAAATCACGAACACCGGGGAGCTGTTTTTT	CASTLKQITNTGELFF
TRBV6-2/TRBV6-3	many	NA	TRBJ1-1	TGTGCCAGCAGTTACTCACGGGACAAGATGAACACTGAAGCTTTCTTT	CASSYSRDKMNTEAFF
TRBV10-1	many	NA	TRBJ1-1	TGCGCCAGCAGTGAGTCGACAGGCGAAGCTTTCTTT	CASSESTGEAFF
TRBV7-9	many	TRBD1	TRBJ1-4	TGTGCCAGCAGCTTAGACCGTACTGGACAGGGGATCGTCAAACTGTTTTTT	CASSLDRTGQGIVKLFF
TRBV15	few	NA	TRBJ2-5	TGTGCCACCAGCCCAGGACAGCTGGCAGAGACCCAGTACTTC	CATSPGQLAETQYF
TRBV6-5	many	NA	TRBJ1-5	TGTGCCAGCAGTTATGGAGGGATCCAGCCCCAGCATTTT	CASSYGGIQPQHF
TRBV5-6	many	NA	TRBJ2-7	TGTGCCAGCAGCTTGGCCCCAGGGAGCAACCACGAGCAGTACTTC	CASSLAPGSNHEQYF
TRBV29-1	few	NA	TRBJ2-3	TGCAGCGCCGACAGGTCCGGAGATACGCAGTATTTT	CSADRSGDTQYF
TRBV7-8	many	TRBD1	TRBJ2-7	TGTGCCAGCAGCTCCGGAACAGGGGGCCTCCTTTACGAGCAGTACTTC	CASSSGTGGLLYEQYF
TRBV14	many	NA	TRBJ1-5	TGTGCCAGCAGCCAACTCGGGCCCAATCAGCCCCAGCATTTT	CASSQLGPNQPQHF
TRBV20-1	many	NA	TRBJ1-1	TGCAGTGCCCCACAGTTAATGAACACTGAAGCTTTCTTT	CSAPQLMNTEAFF
TRBV7-2	many	NA	TRBJ2-5	TGTGCCAGCAGCTTTGCCCAGATGGACTCGGAGACCCAGTACTTC	CASSFAQMDSETQYF
TRBV4-3	many	TRBD2	TRBJ2-3	TGCGCCAGCAGCCAGGGTCCGGGGGGGCTCCGAGATACGCAGTATTTT	CASSQGPGGLRDTQYF
TRBV28	many	TRBD1	TRBJ1-5	TGTGCCAGCAGTTTCCCGGGACAGGGCGCCAATCAGCCCCAGCATTTT	CASSFPGQGANQPQHF
TRBV7-2	many	NA	TRBJ1-5	TGTGCCAGCAGCTTAGCGGGTGGAGGGGGCAATCAGCCCCAGCATTTT	CASSLAGGGGNQPQHF
TRBV2	few	NA	TRBJ2-5	TGTGCCAGCAGTGATAGGGGCACGGAGACCCAGTACTTC	CASSDRGTETQYF
TRBV6-2/TRBV6-3	many	TRBD1	TRBJ2-7	TGTGCCACCCGTCCAGGACAGGCAGGTCACGAGCAGTACTTC	CATRPGQAGHEQYF
TRBV6-5	many	TRBD1	TRBJ2-7	TGTGCCACCGGGACAGGGTCCTACGAGCAGTACTTC	CATGTGSYEQYF
TRBV7-2	many	NA	TRBJ1-1	TGTGCCAGCAGCTTAGTCGGGTCGGGCACTGAAGCTTTCTTT	CASSLVGSGTEAFF
TRBV29-1	many	NA	TRBJ1-1	TGCAGCGTTGCCGGGACGGAGAACACTGAAGCTTTCTTT	CSVAGTENTEAFF
TRBV19	NA	NA	TRBJ1-1	TGTGCCAGTCTCCCGGGACACATAAACACTGAAGCTTTCTTT	CASLPGHINTEAFF
TRBV11-2	many	TRBD2	TRBJ2-7	TGTGCCAGCAGCCGACCGGGGGGTCAGCGGCGCCTGGGAGAGCAGTACTTC	CASSRPGGQRRLGEQYF
TRBV29-1	many	TRBD2	TRBJ2-3	TGCAGCGTGGGACTAGCGGGGGGGCCTGACGGTACGCAGTATTTT	CSVGLAGGPDGTQYF
TRBV28	many	NA	TRBJ1-5	TGTGCCAGTACGTGGGACTCGGCGGGTCAGCCCCAGCATTTT	CASTWDSAGQPQHF
TRBV28	NA	NA	TRBJ2-3	TGTGCCAGCAGTTTTGACGGGTATTTT	CASSFDGYF
TRBV2	many	TRBD2	TRBJ2-3	TGTGCCAGCAGTAGGACTAGTCCCGATACGCAGTATTTT	CASSRTSPDTQYF
TRBV7-8	many	NA	TRBJ2-5	TGTGCCAGCAGCTTAGACGGATACGGGTACCAAGAGACCCAGTACTTC	CASSLDGYGYQETQYF
TRBV7-2	many	TRBD1	TRBJ1-4	TGTGCCAGCAGCTCCGGGACAGGGGAGGAAAAACTGTTTTTT	CASSSGTGEEKLFF
TRBV11-3	many	TRBD1	TRBJ2-7	TGTGCCAGCAGCGTGACAGGGGGCGCCGAGCAGTACTTC	CASSVTGGAEQYF
TRBV20-1	many	NA	TRBJ1-3	TGCAGTGCTAGAGATGACGTTTGGGGAGGCACCATATATTTT	CSARDDVWGGTIYF
TRBV28	many	NA	TRBJ2-5	TGTGCCAGCAGTTTAGGGGGGGCCAGAGAGACCCAGTACTTC	CASSLGGARETQYF
TRBV12-3/TRBV12-4	NA	NA	TRBJ1-2	TGTGCCAGCAGTTTAACACAGGGCTATGGCTACACCTTC	CASSLTQGYGYTF